This TCR beta chain was found in a study of T cell responses to AZD1222 COVID-19 vaccine. This clone has just a few counts. Its antigen is unknown. General observations from the study: Most donors were white British, females outnumbered males, and clonal diversity was possibly underestimated.

CDR1 is SQVTM and CDR2 is ANQGSEA in the germline V gene. The CDR3 is made up of 13 amino acids. Trimming took 6 bases from V and 3 from J; bases not matched to a gene: 4. Measured with immunoSEQ multiplex PCR; TCRdb has only the in-frame clones, and not every one. The sample carries about 110,000 clones, roughly 82% recorded once. This sample comprised peripheral blood, obtained on day 0 of AZD1222 vaccination. The receptor was isolated from an adult in good health. This sequence joins TRBV29-1 and TRBJ2-1, with 8 bases matching TRBD1. This chain's CDR3 is CSVQGDNYNEQFF. CDR3 in DNA: TGCAGCGTACAGGGGGATAACTACAATGAGCAGTTCTTC.